This is a list of T cell receptor beta chains from one sample in a study of blood T cells in healthy people across ages. Each CDR3 protein gets one entry after TCRdb re-called the 5' RACE reads with MiXCR. The top ten clones hold under 15% of a sample with 650,000 to 1,000,000 distinct CDR3 sequences, 35% to 40% of them seen once. Sequencing input: blood. These receptors were collected from a man aged 18 to 30 in good health. Each CDR3 is given with its conserved first and last residue. D genes are given only for firm matches. Clone size appears in some rows only: once, few, many, or a class for an expanded clone.

v_gene	j_gene	d_gene	abundance	CDR3aa	CDR3nt
TRBV21-1	TRBJ2-5	.	.	CASSKGSARGGGCSNNEQYF	TGTGCCAGCAGCAAAGGTTCGGCCAGGGGCGGTGGGTGTAGCAACAATGAGCAGTACTTC
TRBV20-1	TRBJ2-7	.	few	CSAAQGPPYEQYF	TGCAGTGCTGCCCAAGGTCCTCCCTACGAGCAGTACTTC
TRBV15	TRBJ1-6	.	.	CATSNGDGLSPLHF	TGTGCCACCAGCAACGGGGACGGTCTATCACCCCTCCACTTT
TRBV6-2/TRBV6-3	TRBJ2-1	TRBD1	.	CASSYLPDRGTYNEQFF	TGTGCCAGCAGTTACCTCCCCGACAGGGGAACCTACAATGAGCAGTTCTTC
TRBV25-1	TRBJ1-4	.	once	CASSEWAASNEKLFF	TGTGCCAGCAGTGAATGGGCAGCTTCTAATGAAAAACTGTTTTTT
TRBV20-1	TRBJ1-1	TRBD1	once	CSATSTGWWTEAFF	TGCAGTGCTACTTCGACAGGGTGGTGGACTGAAGCTTTCTTT
TRBV6-5	TRBJ1-1	.	.	CASSTGPENTEAFF	TGTGCCAGCAGTACAGGGCCGGAGAACACTGAAGCTTTCTTT
TRBV6-1	TRBJ1-2	TRBD1	few	CASRLDRDGYTF	TGTGCCAGCAGACTGGACAGGGATGGCTACACCTTC
TRBV7-8	TRBJ2-7	.	.	CASSRRYTGSYEQYF	TGTGCCAGCAGCCGCAGATACACAGGGTCCTACGAGCAGTACTTC
TRBV6-5	TRBJ1-1	.	.	CTSSIQGATEAFF	TGTACCAGCAGTATCCAGGGTGCCACTGAAGCTTTCTTT
TRBV5-1	TRBJ1-2	.	few	CASRLEGNGYTF	TGCGCCAGCAGGTTGGAGGGGAATGGCTACACCTTC
TRBV7-8	TRBJ1-2	.	.	CASSPWTDINYGYTF	TGTGCCAGCAGCCCGTGGACAGATATTAACTATGGCTACACCTTC
TRBV6-6	TRBJ2-7	.	.	CASSYAIDLYEQYF	TGTGCCAGCAGTTATGCGATCGATCTCTACGAGCAGTACTTC
TRBV5-1	TRBJ2-1	.	.	CASSLAEGLDKQFF	TGCGCCAGCAGCTTGGCCGAAGGTCTGGATAAGCAGTTCTTC
TRBV5-1	TRBJ2-3	.	.	CASRDGSLTTDTQYF	TGCGCCAGCCGCGACGGGAGCCTAACCACAGATACGCAGTATTTT
TRBV7-2	TRBJ1-4	.	.	CASSLGFRVFEKLFF	TGTGCCAGCAGCTTAGGATTCAGGGTATTTGAAAAACTGTTTTTT
TRBV5-4	TRBJ1-6	TRBD1	few	CASSLGDRAGSPLHF	TGTGCCAGCAGCTTGGGGGACAGGGCTGGTTCACCCCTCCACTTT
TRBV7-3	TRBJ2-3	TRBD2	.	CATPAPGLAGGLPDTQYF	TGTGCCACGCCCGCTCCGGGACTAGCGGGAGGGCTGCCAGATACGCAGTATTTT
TRBV15	TRBJ2-7	.	many	CATSTSWVSGEQYF	TGTGCCACCAGCACATCATGGGTTAGTGGCGAGCAGTACTTC
TRBV7-9	TRBJ2-6	.	few	CASSFTSGTYRSGANVLTF	TGTGCCAGCAGCTTTACTTCCGGGACTTACCGCTCTGGGGCCAACGTCCTGACTTTC
TRBV5-1	TRBJ2-1	.	few	CASSLAAVNEQFF	TGCGCCAGCAGCTTGGCCGCGGTCAATGAGCAGTTCTTC
TRBV12-3/TRBV12-4	TRBJ1-2	TRBD1	many	CASTEWDREGGYTF	TGTGCCAGCACCGAATGGGACAGGGAGGGAGGCTACACCTTC
TRBV12-3/TRBV12-4	TRBJ2-3	.	many	CASSVDRVDTQYF	TGTGCCAGCAGTGTCGACCGGGTAGATACGCAGTATTTT
TRBV20-1	TRBJ2-1	.	many	CSAPKTGGAYNEQFF	TGCAGTGCTCCTAAGACGGGGGGCGCGTACAATGAGCAGTTCTTC
TRBV2	TRBJ1-5	.	.	CASSEEVQLQHF	TGTGCCAGCAGTGAGGAAGTCCAGCTCCAGCATTTT
TRBV5-1	TRBJ2-5	.	.	CASSSSGSYNEQYF	TGCGCCAGCAGCTCCTCCGGGAGCTACAATGAGCAGTACTTC
TRBV20-1	TRBJ2-5	TRBD1	.	CSALPGGAILQYETQYF	TGCAGTGCTCTCCCAGGGGGTGCGATCCTACAATACGAGACCCAGTACTTC
TRBV4-3	TRBJ1-5	.	.	CASSQDRQRNSNQPQHF	TGCGCCAGCAGCCAAGATCGTCAGCGCAATAGCAATCAGCCCCAGCATTTT
TRBV12-3/TRBV12-4	TRBJ2-3	.	few	CASTHTGSPQYF	TGTGCCAGCACCCACACGGGGAGCCCGCAGTATTTT
TRBV20-1	TRBJ2-4	TRBD1	.	CSASLGQGYNEQYF	TGCAGTGCTAGTCTGGGACAGGGGTACAATGAGCAGTACTTC
TRBV20-1	TRBJ2-1	TRBD1	.	CSALGGTGVGNEQFF	TGCAGTGCTCTAGGGGGGACAGGGGTGGGAAATGAGCAGTTCTTC
TRBV15	TRBJ2-2	.	.	CATSIALTATGELFF	TGTGCCACCAGCATAGCCCTTACAGCCACCGGGGAGCTGTTTTTT
TRBV9	TRBJ2-5	TRBD1	few	CASSTSGTGIETQYF	TGTGCCAGCAGCACCTCCGGGACAGGGATCGAGACCCAGTACTTC
TRBV5-4	TRBJ2-1	TRBD2	.	CASRDGTSNEQFF	TGTGCCAGCAGGGACGGGACTAGCAATGAGCAGTTCTTC
TRBV20-1	TRBJ2-7	.	.	CSAPDPLVLEQYF	TGCAGTGCTCCGGACCCCCTTGTCCTCGAGCAGTACTTC
TRBV15	TRBJ2-1	TRBD1	few	CATSSNPGQGAKGEQFF	TGTGCCACCAGCAGCAATCCGGGACAGGGGGCGAAGGGTGAGCAGTTCTTC
TRBV29-1	TRBJ2-2	.	.	CSVARPMGGELFF	TGCAGCGTTGCACGTCCTATGGGCGGGGAGCTGTTTTTT
TRBV5-1	TRBJ2-7	TRBD2	few	CASSWGGLERGEQYF	TGCGCCAGCAGCTGGGGTGGACTAGAACGAGGCGAGCAGTACTTC
TRBV12-3/TRBV12-4	TRBJ2-5	TRBD2	few	CASSRGLAGVETQYF	TGTGCCAGCAGCCGAGGACTAGCGGGGGTAGAGACCCAGTACTTC
TRBV28	TRBJ1-5	TRBD1	.	CASSPGTAIQPQHF	TGTGCCAGCAGTCCTGGGACAGCAATACAGCCCCAGCATTTT
TRBV4-2	TRBJ1-1	.	.	CASNSRRDSGTEAFF	TGTGCCAGCAACTCCCGTCGGGACTCTGGGACTGAAGCTTTCTTT